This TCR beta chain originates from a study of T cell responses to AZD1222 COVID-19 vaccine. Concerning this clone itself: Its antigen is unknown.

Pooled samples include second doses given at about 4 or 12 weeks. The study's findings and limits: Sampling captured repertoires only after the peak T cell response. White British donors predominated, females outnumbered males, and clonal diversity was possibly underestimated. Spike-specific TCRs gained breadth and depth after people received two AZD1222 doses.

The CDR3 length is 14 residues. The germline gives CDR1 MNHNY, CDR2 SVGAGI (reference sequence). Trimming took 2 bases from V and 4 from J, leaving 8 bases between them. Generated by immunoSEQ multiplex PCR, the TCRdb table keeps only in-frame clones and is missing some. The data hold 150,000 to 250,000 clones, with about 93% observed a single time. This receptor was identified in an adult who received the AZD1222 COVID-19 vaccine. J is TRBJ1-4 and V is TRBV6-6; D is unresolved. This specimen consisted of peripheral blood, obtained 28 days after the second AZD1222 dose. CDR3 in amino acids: CASSYGRSNEKLFF. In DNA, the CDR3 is TGTGCCAGCAGTTACGGTCGGAGTAATGAAAAACTGTTTTTT.